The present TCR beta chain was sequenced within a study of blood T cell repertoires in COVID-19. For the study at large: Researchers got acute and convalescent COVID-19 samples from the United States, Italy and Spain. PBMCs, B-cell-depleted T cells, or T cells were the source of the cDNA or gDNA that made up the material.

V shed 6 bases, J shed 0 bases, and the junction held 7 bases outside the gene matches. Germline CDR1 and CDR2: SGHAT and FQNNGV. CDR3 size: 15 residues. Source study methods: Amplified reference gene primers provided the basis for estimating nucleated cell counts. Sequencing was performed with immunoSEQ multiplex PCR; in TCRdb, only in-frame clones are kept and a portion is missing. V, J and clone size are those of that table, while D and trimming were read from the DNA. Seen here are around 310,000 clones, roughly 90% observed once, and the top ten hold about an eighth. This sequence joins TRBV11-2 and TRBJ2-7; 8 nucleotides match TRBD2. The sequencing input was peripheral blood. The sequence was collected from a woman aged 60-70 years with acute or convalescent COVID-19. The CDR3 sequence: CASSLAGGSSYEQYF. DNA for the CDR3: TGTGCCAGCAGTCTAGCGGGCGGGTCCTCCTACGAGCAGTACTTC. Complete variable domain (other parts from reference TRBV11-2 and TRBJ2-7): EAGVAQSPRYKIIEKRQSVAFWCNPISGHATLYWYQQILGQGPKLLIQFQNNGVVDDSQLPKDRFSAERLKGVDSTLKIQPAKLEDSAVYLCASSLAGGSSYEQYFGPGTRLTVT.